This T cell receptor (beta chain) was profiled in a study of kidney transplant recipient with SARS-CoV-2 infection. In the case of this clonotype: A single base separates this from a much larger clone, so it may be a read error.

TCRdb re-called the reads with MiXCR, one entry per CDR3 protein. The sample has 250,000 or so distinct CDR3 sequences; roughly 26% are singletons. The V gene's germline CDR1 is LNHNV and CDR2 YYDKDF (reference sequence). The CDR3 length is 15 residues. This TCR was recovered from a young adult male patient who had COVID-19 and was a kidney transplant recipient. The graft donor may be the source of some T cells. The material was a blood sample, obtained at baseline and on day 111 from a kidney transplant recipient. The chain carries TRBV15 and TRBJ2-5, with 7 bases aligning to TRBD1. Near its end, the DNA agrees better with TRBJ2-7, so the J call may be wrong. CDR3: CATSSPGTEVTEQYF. CDR3 nucleotides: TGTGCCACCAGCAGTCCTGGGACAGAGGTAACCGAGCAGTACTTC.